The next 12 T cell receptor beta chains were all read from a single sample in a study of shared clonotypes between healthy human individuals. The assay was immunoSEQ multiplex PCR, and TCRdb's table has in-frame clones only and misses some. The sample includes some 500,000 clones, 95% to 96% of them seen just once. Sequencing used naive CD4+ T cells sorted from blood. The subset is: CD45RA+ positively selected. The origin of the receptors is a woman under 40 in good health.

V is TRBV6-1 and J is TRBJ2-7; D may be TRBD1 (5 bases). The CDR3 is made up of 14 amino acids. V dropped 3 bases and J dropped 4 bases, with 13 bases sitting between them. CDR1 MNHNS and CDR2 SASEGT come from the germline V gene. This CDR3 reads CASSDLQARYEQYF. The CDR3 DNA sequence: TGTGCCAGCAGTGACTTACAGGCGAGGTACGAGCAGTACTTC.

J is TRBJ1-3 and V is TRBV5-1; D is undetermined. The CDR3 extends over 13 amino acids. Germline-derived CDR1 and CDR2 are SGHRS and YFSETQ. Trimming took off 5 bases at V and 4 bases at J, with 10 bases between the two ends. CDR3 sequence reads: CASRSTRGNTIYF. DNA for the CDR3: TGCGCCAGCAGATCTACCAGGGGAAACACCATATATTTT.

The chain links TRBV28 to TRBJ2-7; the D is unclear. The ends were cut back, 6 bases at V and 2 bases at J, with 14 bases in the middle. The CDR3 runs 14 residues. Germline values: CDR1 MDHEN, CDR2 SYDVKM. The CDR3 loop reads CASSQRTDTYEQYF. In nucleotides, the CDR3 is TGTGCCAGCAGCCAAAGGACCGATACCTACGAGCAGTACTTC.

This chain uses TRBV27 with TRBJ2-3, with D perhaps being TRBD1 or TRBD2 (7 bases each). Germline CDR1 reads MNHEY; CDR2 reads SMNVEV (reference sequence). The CDR3 is 17 amino acids. The germline V and J ends were trimmed by 8 bases and 4 bases, with 25 bases remaining between them. The CDR3, as DNA: TGTGCCAGCCTGGAAAGATTGGTTGCAGGGGGGGCAGATACGCAGTATTTT. Translated: CASLERLVAGGADTQYF.

The chain combines TRBV19 with TRBJ2-7; 7 nucleotides line up with TRBD1. V lost 4 bases and J lost 0; bases outside the gene matches: 3. CDR1 and CDR2 (germline): LNHDA, SQIVND (reference sequence). This CDR3 is built from 14 residues. DNA for the CDR3: TGTGCCAGTAGTAACACAGGGGACTCCTACGAGCAGTACTTC. Amino acids: CASSNTGDSYEQYF.

The rearrangement links TRBV7-2 to TRBJ2-7; no reliable D call. Germline CDR1 reads SGHTA; CDR2 reads FQGNSA. The CDR3 is 14 residues long. V was trimmed by 2 bases and J by 3 bases, leaving 11 bases between them. For the CDR3, the DNA is TGTGCCAGCAGCTTACCCTCGGTCTTCTACGAGCAGTACTTC. This encodes CASSLPSVFYEQYF.

CDR3 coding DNA: TGTGCCAGCAGTTACTCGGGCAGGGGTACTGAAGCTTTCTTT. This codes for CASSYSGRGTEAFF. V usage is TRBV6-5 and J usage is TRBJ1-1, with D possibly matching TRBD1 (6 bases). The CDR3 consists of 14 residues. V gave up 0 bases and J gave up 5 bases, with 10 bases separating them. The germline CDR1 and CDR2 sequences are MNHEY and SVGAGI.

This chain joins TRBV27 and TRBJ1-1; no definite D call. Germline CDR1 MNHEY, CDR2 SMNVEV (reference sequence). This CDR3 spans 15 amino acids. The V and J ends lost 1 base and 0 bases respectively, with 9 bases between them. In DNA, the CDR3 is TGTGCCAGCAGTTTATTTGGGAACCTGAACACTGAAGCTTTCTTT. It codes for CASSLFGNLNTEAFF.

The chain joins TRBV6-1 to TRBJ2-7; 7 bases fit TRBD2. The CDR3 spans 15 residues. Germline lookup yields CDR1 MNHNS and CDR2 SASEGT. V was pared by 4 bases and J by 2 bases, with 8 bases of the junction left unmatched. The CDR3 protein is CASSAALAGAYEQYF. In DNA form, the CDR3 reads TGTGCCAGCAGTGCGGCATTGGCGGGAGCCTACGAGCAGTACTTC.

The V and J genes are TRBV29-1 and TRBJ2-1; TRBD2 matches at 9 bases. Trimming at V came to 7 bases and at J to 1 base, leaving 5 bases not matched to a gene. CDR3 length equals 14 residues. CDR1 is SQVTM and CDR2 is ANQGSEA in the germline V gene. The chain's CDR3 is CSGAGGLSYNEQFF. Here the CDR3 DNA reads TGCAGCGGTGCGGGAGGGTTATCCTACAATGAGCAGTTCTTC.

The chain couples TRBV4-1 to TRBJ1-3; no clear D. The CDR3 is made up of 14 amino acids. V lost 1 base and J 0 bases, leaving 4 bases between the germline ends. Germline V gives CDR1 MGHRA, CDR2 YSYEKL. The DNA for the CDR3 is TGCGCCAGCAGCCAAGTTAACTCTGGAAACACCATATATTTT. This translates into CASSQVNSGNTIYF.

The rearrangement links TRBV29-1 to TRBJ2-1; no clear D gene. V was trimmed by 7 bases and J by 1 base, leaving 17 bases between them. The CDR3 runs to 15 residues. Germline CDR1 SQVTM, CDR2 ANQGSEA. CDR3 sequence reads: CSAKLGLGSYNEQFF. The CDR3 DNA sequence: TGCAGCGCCAAACTCGGTCTGGGTTCCTACAATGAGCAGTTCTTC.